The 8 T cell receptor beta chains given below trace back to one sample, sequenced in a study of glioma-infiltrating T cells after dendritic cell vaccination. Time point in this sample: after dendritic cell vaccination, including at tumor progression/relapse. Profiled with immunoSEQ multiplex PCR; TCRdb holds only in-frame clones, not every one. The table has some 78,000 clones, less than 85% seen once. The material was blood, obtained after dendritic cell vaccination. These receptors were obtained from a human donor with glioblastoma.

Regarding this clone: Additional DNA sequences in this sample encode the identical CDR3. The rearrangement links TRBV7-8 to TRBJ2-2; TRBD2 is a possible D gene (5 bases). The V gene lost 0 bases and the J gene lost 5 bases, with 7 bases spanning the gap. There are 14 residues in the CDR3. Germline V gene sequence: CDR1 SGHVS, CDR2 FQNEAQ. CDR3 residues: CASSLAEGTGELFF. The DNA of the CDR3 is TGTGCCAGCAGCTTAGCCGAGGGAACCGGGGAGCTGTTTTTT.

CDR3 loop: CASSRRTVRNTEAFF. CDR3 coding DNA: TGTGCCAGCAGCCGGAGGACAGTGAGGAACACTGAAGCTTTCTTT. V gene TRBV11-2 combines with J gene TRBJ1-1; the D gene is possibly TRBD1 (6 bases). V lost 5 bases, J lost 1 base, and 14 bases lay in between. The CDR3 has 15 amino acids. The germline V gene has CDR1 SGHAT and CDR2 FQNNGV.

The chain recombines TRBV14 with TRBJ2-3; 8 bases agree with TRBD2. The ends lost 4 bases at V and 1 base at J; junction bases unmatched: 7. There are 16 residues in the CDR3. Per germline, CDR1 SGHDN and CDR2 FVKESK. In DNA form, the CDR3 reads TGTGCCAGCAGCCTTAAACCGGGACTAGGCACAGATACGCAGTATTTT. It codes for CASSLKPGLGTDTQYF.

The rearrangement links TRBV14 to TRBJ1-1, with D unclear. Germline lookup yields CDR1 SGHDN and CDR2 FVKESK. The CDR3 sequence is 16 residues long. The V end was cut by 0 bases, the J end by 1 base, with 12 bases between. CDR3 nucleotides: TGTGCCAGCAGCCAAGATCTTCGCCCGGGGAACACTGAAGCTTTCTTT. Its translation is CASSQDLRPGNTEAFF.

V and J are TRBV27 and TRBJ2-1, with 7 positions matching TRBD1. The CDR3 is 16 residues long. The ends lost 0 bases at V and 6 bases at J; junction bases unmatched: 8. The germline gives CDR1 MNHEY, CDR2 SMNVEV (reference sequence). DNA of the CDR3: TGTGCCAGCAGTTTATCACAGGGGTATAGGATCAATGAGCAGTTCTTC. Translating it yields CASSLSQGYRINEQFF.

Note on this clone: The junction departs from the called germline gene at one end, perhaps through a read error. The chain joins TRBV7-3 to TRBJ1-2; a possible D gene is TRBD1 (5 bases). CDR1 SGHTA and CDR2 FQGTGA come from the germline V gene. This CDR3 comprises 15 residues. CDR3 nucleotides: TGTGCCAGCAGCTTAATAGCCAGGGAGGTCTATGGCCACACCTTC. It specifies CASSLIAREVYGHTF.

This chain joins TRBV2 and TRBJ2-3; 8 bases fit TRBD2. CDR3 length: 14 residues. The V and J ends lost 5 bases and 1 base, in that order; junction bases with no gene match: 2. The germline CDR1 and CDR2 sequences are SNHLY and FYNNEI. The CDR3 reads CASSYSGGTDTQYF. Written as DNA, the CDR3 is TGTGCCAGCAGTTATAGCGGGGGCACAGATACGCAGTATTTT.

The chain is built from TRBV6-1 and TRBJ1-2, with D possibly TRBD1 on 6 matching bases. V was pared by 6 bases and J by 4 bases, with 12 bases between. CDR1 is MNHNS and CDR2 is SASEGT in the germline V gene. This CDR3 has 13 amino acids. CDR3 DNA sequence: TGTGCCAGCAGAACAGGGAGTTCCTATGGCTACACCTTC. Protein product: CASRTGSSYGYTF.